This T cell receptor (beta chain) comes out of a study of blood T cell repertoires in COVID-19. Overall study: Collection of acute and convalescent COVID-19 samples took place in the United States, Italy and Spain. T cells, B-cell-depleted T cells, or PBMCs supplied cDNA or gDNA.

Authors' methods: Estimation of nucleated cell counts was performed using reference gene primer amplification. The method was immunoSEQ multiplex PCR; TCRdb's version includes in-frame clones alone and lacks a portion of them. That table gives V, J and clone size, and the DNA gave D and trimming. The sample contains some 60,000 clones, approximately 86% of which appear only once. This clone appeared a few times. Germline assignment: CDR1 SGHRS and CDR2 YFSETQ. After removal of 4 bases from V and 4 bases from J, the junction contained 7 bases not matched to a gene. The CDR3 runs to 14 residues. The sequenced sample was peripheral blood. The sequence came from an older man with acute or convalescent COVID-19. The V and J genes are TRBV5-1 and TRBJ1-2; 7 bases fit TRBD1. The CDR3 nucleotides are TGCGCCAGCAGCGGCGCGGGACAGACCTATGGCTACACCTTC. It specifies CASSGAGQTYGYTF.